Each of the 14 T cell receptor beta chains below was sequenced from the same sample in a study of PD-L1 blockade in urothelial cancer. Sample time point: pretreatment peripheral blood. TCRdb's table, derived via immunoSEQ multiplex PCR, lists solely in-frame clones and lacks some. The sample consists of around 66,000 clones, approximately 78% of them appearing once. Source: PBMCs, taken around atezolizumab (anti-PD-L1) treatment. The receptors originated from a man aged 65 to 79 with urothelial cancer.

The chain couples TRBV28 to TRBJ2-7; 9 positions agree with TRBD1. Germline trimming cut 1 base from V and 7 bases from J; bases unmatched to any gene: 8. Germline CDR1 MDHEN, CDR2 SYDVKM. The CDR3 is 15 amino acids. The CDR3 is CASSLSAQGAEEQYF. CDR3 sequence (DNA): TGTGCCAGCAGTTTATCAGCACAGGGGGCAGAAGAGCAGTACTTC. Full variable domain (missing parts from reference TRBV28 and TRBJ2-7): DVKVTQSSRYLVKRTGEKVFLECVQDMDHENMFWYRQDPGLGLRLIYFSYDVKMKEKGDIPEGYSVSREKKERFSLILESASTNQTSMYLCASSLSAQGAEEQYFGPGTRLTVT.

The chain couples TRBV7-2 to TRBJ2-7, with TRBD1 as a possible D gene (6 bases). V dropped 5 bases and J dropped 2 bases, with 13 bases sitting between them. The CDR3 has 14 amino acids. Germline V CDR1 and CDR2: SGHTA, FQGNSA. The CDR3 bases are TGTGCCAGCAGCCCATTTGAGGGGGCCTACGAGCAGTACTTC. Protein: CASSPFEGAYEQYF.

The rearrangement joins TRBV6-1 to TRBJ1-3, with D unresolved. V was trimmed by 6 bases and J by 3 bases, leaving 6 bases between them. Germline V gene lookup returns CDR1 MNHNS and CDR2 SASEGT. The CDR3 totals 12 residues. The CDR3 is CASRGGGNTIYF. The DNA for the CDR3 is TGTGCCAGCAGAGGAGGTGGAAACACCATATATTTT.

The genes are TRBV6-1 and TRBJ2-5, with D possibly matching TRBD1 (5 bases). Germline CDR1 is MNHNS and CDR2 is SASEGT. This CDR3 comprises 15 residues. V lost 1 base and J lost 2, with 11 bases in between. The chain's CDR3 is CASSEGTGPQETQYF. Written as DNA, the CDR3 is TGTGCCAGCAGTGAAGGAACAGGCCCTCAAGAGACCCAGTACTTC.

The chain has TRBV15 and TRBJ1-4; 9 bases line up with TRBD1. Unmatched junction bases numbered 9, after V lost 6 bases and J lost 7 bases. CDR1 LNHNV and CDR2 YYDKDF come from the germline V gene (reference sequence). The CDR3 covers 15 residues. This CDR3 reads CATRDAGTGREKLFF. CDR3 coding DNA: TGTGCCACCAGAGATGCCGGGACAGGGCGTGAAAAACTGTTTTTT. Looking up the rest from reference TRBV15 and TRBJ1-4 gives the full variable domain: DAMVIQNPRYQVTQFGKPVTLSCSQTLNHNVMYWYQQKSSQAPKLLFHYYDKDFNNEADTPDNFQSRRPNTSFCFLDIRSPGLGDTAMYLCATRDAGTGREKLFFGSGTQLSVL.

V is TRBV5-6 and J is TRBJ1-1, with D possibly matching TRBD1 (6 bases). Germline V lookup: CDR1 SGHDT, CDR2 YYEEEE. The CDR3 sequence is 14 residues long. Trimming left V 0 bases short and J 5 bases short, with 11 bases between. This CDR3 is CASSLEGGRTEAFF. The CDR3 nucleotides are TGTGCCAGCAGCTTGGAAGGGGGTAGGACTGAAGCTTTCTTT.

The chain is built from TRBV5-4 and TRBJ2-3; 16 bases agree with TRBD2. V trimming: 5 bases; J trimming: 1 base; junction bases outside the gene matches: 7. This CDR3 contains 18 residues. CDR1 and CDR2 from the germline V gene are SGHNT and YYREEE (reference sequence). The CDR3 coding sequence is TGTGCCAGCAGTTCCGGGACTAGCGGGAGGGAAGGCACAGATACGCAGTATTTT. Its translation is CASSSGTSGREGTDTQYF.

CDR3 sequence reads: CASSVDLGGTSSLNEQFF. As DNA, the CDR3 is TGTGCCAGCAGCGTAGATCTGGGGGGGACTAGCTCTTTGAATGAGCAGTTCTTC. The chain combines TRBV9 with TRBJ2-1; 9 nucleotides agree with TRBD2. Germline V gene sequence: CDR1 SGDLS, CDR2 YYNGEE. J was trimmed by 7 bases and V by 0 bases; bases with no gene match: 14. This CDR3 contains 18 residues.

The CDR3 here is CASSAQGARFEQFF. In DNA form, the CDR3 reads TGTGCCAGCTCAGCACAGGGGGCGCGTTTCGAGCAGTTCTTC. The rearrangement uses TRBV18 and TRBJ2-1; 9 bases align to TRBD1. The V gene's germline CDR1 is KGHSH and CDR2 LQKENI. The CDR3 runs to 14 residues. The trim removed 5 bases at V and 10 bases at J, leaving 9 bases unmatched.

This chain uses TRBV11-3 with TRBJ2-5; D is perhaps TRBD2 (6 bases). The germline V gene has CDR1 SGHNT and CDR2 YENEEA. The CDR3 extends over 14 amino acids. V dropped 4 bases and J dropped 3 bases, with 12 bases sitting between them. CDR3 nucleotide sequence: TGTGCCAGCAGCTCCCCGCGGGGAAAAGAGACCCAGTACTTC. It yields the protein CASSSPRGKETQYF.

The chain uses TRBV10-1 and TRBJ1-5; no definite D call. V was clipped by 5 bases and J by 2 bases, with 7 bases between them. The CDR3 is 13 amino acids. The V gene's germline CDR1 is WNHNN and CDR2 SYGVQD (reference sequence). This CDR3 is CASSPFGNQPQHF. The DNA of the CDR3 is TGCGCCAGCAGTCCGTTCGGCAATCAGCCCCAGCATTTT.

This chain joins TRBV7-9 and TRBJ2-3; tentative D call: TRBD2 (5 bases). Trimming took off 4 bases at V and 4 bases at J, with 15 bases between the two ends. CDR1 is SEHNR and CDR2 is FQNEAQ in the germline V gene (reference sequence). There are 15 residues in the CDR3. CDR3 amino acids: CASSSEPDGADTQYF. The DNA for the CDR3 is TGTGCCAGCAGCTCGGAACCGGACGGGGCAGATACGCAGTATTTT.

This clone was seen only a few times. The CDR3 spells CASSVLSGKVNEQFF. The CDR3 DNA reads TGTGCCAGCAGCGTTCTAAGCGGGAAGGTCAATGAGCAGTTCTTC. The chain joins TRBV9 to TRBJ2-1; 7 positions match TRBD2. The trim removed 2 bases at V and 6 bases at J, leaving 8 bases unmatched. Germline V gives CDR1 SGDLS, CDR2 YYNGEE. The CDR3 extends over 15 amino acids.

J is TRBJ2-7 and V is TRBV11-3, with TRBD1 matching 7 bases. This CDR3 comprises 15 residues. V was clipped by 1 base and J by 7 bases; unmatched bases: 10. CDR1 is SGHNT, CDR2 YENEEA, per germline. CDR3 coding DNA: TGTGCCAGCAGCTTAGGCCCGACAGGGAAGGGGGAGCAGTACTTC. Protein: CASSLGPTGKGEQYF.